This TCR beta chain was recovered during a study of blood T cell repertoires in COVID-19. Overall study: The samples span acute and convalescent COVID-19 from the United States, Italy and Spain. T cells, B-cell-depleted T cells, or PBMCs provided the cDNA or gDNA that served as material.

This clone was detected a few times. In the source study's methods: By means of reference gene primer amplification, nucleated cell counts were estimated. Measured with immunoSEQ multiplex PCR; TCRdb has only the in-frame clones, and not every one. V and J calls and clone size follow that table, whereas D and trimming were derived from the DNA. This table holds 200,000 to 300,000 clones, about 80% found once. CDR3 length: 15 residues. CDR1 is MNHEY and CDR2 is SVGAGI in the germline V gene. V was clipped by 8 bases and J by 6 bases, with 17 bases between them. Input material: peripheral blood. The V call is TRBV6-5, the J call TRBJ1-6; no clear D gene. The receptor's source is a woman older than 75 with acute or convalescent COVID-19. This CDR3 reads CASRRSGGSNSPLHF. The CDR3 nucleotides read TGTGCCAGCCGGAGGTCGGGTGGTAGTAATTCACCCCTCCACTTT.